Sequencing of this T cell receptor (beta chain) was carried out in a study of blood T cell repertoires in COVID-19. About the study: PBMCs, B-cell-depleted T cells, or T cells provided the cDNA or gDNA that made up the material.

Trimming took off 4 bases at V and 2 bases at J, with 13 bases between the two ends. This CDR3 spans 14 amino acids. Germline assignment: CDR1 SQVTM and CDR2 ANQGSEA. The authors' processing: By means of reference gene primer amplification, nucleated cell counts were estimated. Using immunoSEQ multiplex PCR, the repertoire was profiled, and TCRdb retains in-frame clones only, with some absent. V, J and clone size derive from that table, while D and trimming were established from the DNA sequence. The table has approximately 350,000 clones, over 75% seen once. The rearrangement joins TRBV29-1 to TRBJ2-3; weak D call: TRBD1 (5 bases). The sequencing sample was made of PBMCs or T cells enriched from blood (not recorded which). The source is a man younger than 30 who had recovered from COVID-19. The chain's CDR3 is CSVVGRKVTDTQYF. The CDR3 DNA sequence: TGCAGCGTTGTGGGGCGGAAAGTCACAGATACGCAGTATTTT.